The source of this T cell receptor beta chain is a study of T cell changes during pregnancy in multiple sclerosis. This clone occurred a few times. The protocol was immunoSEQ multiplex PCR, while the TCRdb copy is restricted to in-frame clones and leaves out a portion. This table has some 17,000 clones, approximately 86% appearing once. The CDR3 runs 11 residues. Per the germline V gene, CDR1 is DFQATT and CDR2 is SNEGSKA (reference sequence). Trimming left V 5 bases short and J 0 bases short, with 4 bases between. The chain is built from TRBV20-1 and TRBJ1-1, with D hard to call. Sequenced material: CD8+ T cells from peripheral blood mononuclear cells, taken after pregnancy. The TCR comes from a female donor in good health, enrolled as a control in a pregnancy study. The CDR3 coding sequence is TGCAGTGCTCGTCTGAACACTGAAGCTTTCTTT. It yields the protein CSARLNTEAFF.